The 29 T cell receptor beta chains listed next were all sequenced from one sample in a study of cytomegalovirus exposure and HLA in healthy donors. 13 Jbeta primers and 60 Vbeta primers were used for the PCR. This table comes from immunoSEQ multiplex PCR, and its TCRdb copy is limited to in-frame clones, with some not included. The table records tens of thousands of clones, roughly 75% of them present only once. The sample consisted of PBMCs. These receptors all stem from a man aged 60 to 69 in good health and CMV-seropositive.

The chain links TRBV6-5 to TRBJ1-4; D gene uncertain. Germline V gene lookup returns CDR1 MNHEY and CDR2 SVGAGI. The CDR3 loop spans 13 amino acids. Between the trimmed V and J ends, which lost 2 bases and 7 bases, there was a span of 8 bases. The CDR3 here is CASSYREGEKLFF. Here the CDR3 DNA reads TGTGCCAGCAGTTACAGGGAGGGTGAAAAACTGTTTTTT.

With regard to this clone: The sample carries other DNA sequences with the same CDR3. This chain joins TRBV5-4 and TRBJ2-5, with 12 nucleotides matching TRBD2. The CDR3 runs to 17 residues. V was clipped by 2 bases and J by 4 bases; unmatched bases: 9. Germline CDR1 reads SGHNT; CDR2 reads YYREEE (reference sequence). The DNA for the CDR3 is TGTGCCAGCAGCTTAATCTGGCTAGCGGGAGGGCCAGAGACCCAGTACTTC. Translating it yields CASSLIWLAGGPETQYF.

This clone was recorded only once. This chain uses TRBV2 with TRBJ1-2, with 12 nucleotides matching TRBD1. With V trimmed by 7 bases and J by 4 bases, 7 bases remained unmatched. Per the germline V gene, CDR1 is SNHLY and CDR2 is FYNNEI. This CDR3 spans 15 amino acids. This CDR3 reads CASTWDRGPLYGYTF. CDR3 nucleotides: TGTGCCAGCACCTGGGACAGGGGGCCCCTCTATGGCTACACCTTC. Variable domain in full (rest from reference TRBV2 and TRBJ1-2): EPEVTQTPSHQVTQMGQEVILRCVPISNHLYFYWYRQILGQKVEFLVSFYNNEISEKSEIFDDQFSVERPDGSNFTLKIRSTKLEDSAMYFCASTWDRGPLYGYTFGSGTRLTVV.

The V gene is TRBV10-3, the J gene TRBJ2-1; 14 positions agree with TRBD2. Germline-derived CDR1 and CDR2 are ENHRY and SYGVKD. The CDR3 has 16 amino acids. V shed 4 bases and J 5 bases; nucleotides not matched to a gene: 4. The CDR3 nucleotides read TGTGCCATCAGTGGGGGACTAGCGGGAGCCAACAATGAGCAGTTCTTC. Its protein is CAISGGLAGANNEQFF.

The chain links TRBV4-1 to TRBJ1-2, with D perhaps matching TRBD1 (5 bases). CDR3 length: 17 amino acids. Germline CDR1 reads MGHRA; CDR2 reads YSYEKL. The ends were cut back, 3 bases at V and 1 base at J, with 18 bases in the middle. The CDR3 spells CASSHHNPGVYNYGYTF. The CDR3 DNA is TGCGCCAGCAGCCATCATAACCCGGGGGTCTATAACTATGGCTACACCTTC.

This rearrangement joins TRBV11-3 to TRBJ1-1; perhaps TRBD1 as D (6 bases). The CDR3 covers 14 residues. CDR1 and CDR2 (germline): SGHNT, YENEEA. V lost 5 bases to trimming and J lost 1 base, with 11 bases between them. CDR3 in amino acids: CASSPRGQNTEAFF. DNA for the CDR3: TGTGCCAGCAGCCCCCGGGGACAGAACACTGAAGCTTTCTTT.

The V call is TRBV18, the J call TRBJ2-1; tentatively, D is TRBD1 (6 bases). Germline-derived CDR1 and CDR2 are KGHSH and LQKENI. Trimming left V 0 bases short and J 0 bases short, with 9 bases between. The CDR3 totals 16 residues. CDR3 sequence reads: CASSPPQGSSYNEQFF. The CDR3 DNA follows: TGTGCCAGCTCACCACCGCAGGGGAGCTCCTACAATGAGCAGTTCTTC.

V and J are TRBV5-4 and TRBJ2-3; 10 bases are shared with TRBD1. Losses at the gene ends were 3 bases for V and 4 bases for J; bases not matched to a gene: 2. The germline gives CDR1 SGHNT, CDR2 YYREEE (reference sequence). The CDR3 spans 14 residues. CDR3 loop: CASSWTGGADTQYF. CDR3 sequence (DNA): TGTGCCAGCAGCTGGACAGGGGGGGCAGATACGCAGTATTTT.

The V and J genes are TRBV6-5 and TRBJ2-1; D not certain. Deletions cut 4 bases from V and 5 bases from J, with 12 bases between. The CDR3 is made up of 14 amino acids. Germline CDR1 and CDR2: MNHEY and SVGAGI. The CDR3 is CASSSTGPDNEQFF. The CDR3 nucleotides are TGTGCCAGCAGTTCCACTGGGCCCGACAATGAGCAGTTCTTC.

Comments on this clone: Other DNA sequences in the same sample also yield this CDR3. J is TRBJ1-1 and V is TRBV11-2; 8 bases agree with TRBD1. After removal of 3 bases from V and 1 base from J, the junction contained 1 base not matched to a gene. This CDR3 comprises 14 residues. Germline V CDR1 and CDR2: SGHAT, FQNNGV. The CDR3 region is CASSFGQGNTEAFF. The CDR3, as DNA: TGTGCCAGCAGCTTCGGACAGGGGAACACTGAAGCTTTCTTT.

The V and J genes are TRBV25-1 and TRBJ1-5; tentative D call: TRBD1 (6 bases). The ends were cut back, 7 bases at V and 3 bases at J, with 13 bases in the middle. Germline V gene lookup returns CDR1 MGHDK and CDR2 SYGVNS. This CDR3 comprises 14 residues. The CDR3 spells CASKGGAVNQPQHF. CDR3 in DNA: TGTGCCAGCAAAGGGGGAGCCGTCAATCAGCCCCAGCATTTT.

This CDR3 reads CASSPRTDSNQPQHF. The DNA of the CDR3 is TGTGCCAGCAGCCCTAGGACAGATAGCAATCAGCCCCAGCATTTT. The chain has TRBV27 and TRBJ1-5; a possible D gene is TRBD1 (6 bases). Germline V CDR1 and CDR2: MNHEY, SMNVEV (reference sequence). V lost 6 bases, J lost 0 bases, and 12 bases lay in between. The CDR3 sequence is 15 residues long.

This clone was seen only once. The gene calls are TRBV7-8 and TRBJ1-2; 7 bases align to TRBD1. Trimming cost V 5 bases and J 2 bases; bases outside gene matches: 8. This CDR3 is built from 15 residues. CDR1 SGHVS and CDR2 FQNEAQ come from the germline V gene. The CDR3 DNA reads as TGTGCCAGCAGCCCAGCCAAGACAGGGAACTATGGCTACACCTTC. It translates to CASSPAKTGNYGYTF.

The V call is TRBV6-1, the J call TRBJ1-5; TRBD1 matches 7 bases. CDR1 and CDR2 (germline): MNHNS, SASEGT. J gave up 0 bases and V 2 bases, and 7 bases lay outside the gene matches. The CDR3 runs to 17 residues. The CDR3 sequence: CASSEIRTGNSNQPQHF. The CDR3 region has the DNA TGTGCCAGCAGTGAAATCCGGACAGGCAATAGCAATCAGCCCCAGCATTTT.

This clone was observed a single time. The genes are TRBV27 and TRBJ2-5; D call uncertain. This CDR3 region has 14 residues. V dropped 6 bases and J dropped 5 bases, with 16 bases sitting between them. Per germline, CDR1 MNHEY and CDR2 SMNVEV (reference sequence). The CDR3 loop reads CASSEDLDGETQYF. The CDR3 nucleotides are TGTGCCAGCAGCGAAGACTTAGACGGGGAGACCCAGTACTTC.

This clone showed up just once. The chain combines TRBV9 with TRBJ2-7; 10 nucleotides align to TRBD1. V gave up 3 bases and J gave up 0 bases; unmatched junction bases: 3. Germline assignment: CDR1 SGDLS and CDR2 YYNGEE. This CDR3 region has 15 residues. CDR3 coding DNA: TGTGCCAGCAGCGCCGGGACAGGGGACTCCTACGAGCAGTACTTC. Translation gives CASSAGTGDSYEQYF.

In this sample, this clone turned up a few times. The rearrangement joins TRBV6-1 to TRBJ1-1, with D uncertain. Between the trimmed V and J ends, which lost 4 bases and 8 bases, there was a span of 11 bases. Looked up from germline, CDR1 is MNHNS and CDR2 is SASEGT. This CDR3 has 12 residues. This CDR3 is CASSVSGYEAFF. The DNA of the CDR3 is TGTGCCAGCAGTGTCTCCGGGTACGAAGCTTTCTTT.

The chain has TRBV5-4 and TRBJ2-2; 7 nucleotides align to TRBD1. The CDR3 is 15 amino acids. Germline V CDR1 and CDR2: SGHNT, YYREEE (reference sequence). The ends lost 0 bases at V and 4 bases at J; junction bases unmatched: 3. The CDR3 DNA reads as TGTGCCAGCAGCTTGGTCGGGACAGCCACCGGGGAGCTGTTTTTT. It translates to CASSLVGTATGELFF.

This clone appeared once. The chain combines TRBV10-2 with TRBJ2-7; no clear D. Germline V gives CDR1 WSHSY, CDR2 SAAADI. The CDR3 length is 12 residues. The V gene lost 4 bases and the J gene lost 3 bases, with 7 bases spanning the gap. The CDR3 reads CASSGDIYEQYF. The DNA of the CDR3 is TGCGCCAGCAGTGGAGATATCTACGAGCAGTACTTC.

The CDR3 nucleotides are TGTGCCAGCAGTTACGACGGGTTCTCTGGAAACACCATATATTTT. It is translated as CASSYDGFSGNTIYF. This sequence joins TRBV6-5 and TRBJ1-3; unclear D gene. Germline V gives CDR1 MNHEY, CDR2 SVGAGI. Trimming shortened V by 2 bases and J by 0 bases, and 8 bases separated the two germline ends. The CDR3 length is 15 residues.

This clone was detected a few times. CDR3 in DNA: TGTGCCAGCAAATTTAGCTCCTATAATTCACCCCTCCACTTT. Protein: CASKFSSYNSPLHF. The chain is built from TRBV6-1 and TRBJ1-6; no reliable D call. The CDR3 totals 14 residues. Deletions cut 7 bases from V and 0 bases from J, with 7 bases between. Germline V gives CDR1 MNHNS, CDR2 SASEGT.

The rearrangement links TRBV11-2 to TRBJ2-2, with TRBD1 matching over 8 bases. The germline V gene encodes CDR1 SGHAT and CDR2 FQNNGV. The CDR3 runs to 14 residues. Trimming cost V 2 bases and J 7 bases; bases outside gene matches: 3. The CDR3 loop reads CASSLTGGIGELFF. Written as DNA, the CDR3 is TGTGCCAGCAGCTTAACAGGGGGAATCGGGGAGCTGTTTTTT.

This clone was seen only a few times. The chain uses TRBV9 and TRBJ1-2; D is perhaps TRBD1 (6 bases). The CDR3 loop spans 14 amino acids. V was trimmed by 2 bases and J by 7 bases, leaving 15 bases between them. Germline V CDR1 and CDR2: SGDLS, YYNGEE. The CDR3 coding sequence is TGTGCCAGCAGCGTTTCCTTGGGGGCGAGTGGCTACACCTTC. Translated: CASSVSLGASGYTF.

This CDR3 reads CASSEVAETYEQYF. CDR3 coding DNA: TGTGCCAGCAGTGAGGTGGCCGAGACCTACGAGCAGTACTTC. The chain joins TRBV6-5 to TRBJ2-7; D is undetermined. This CDR3 region has 14 residues. Germline CDR1 and CDR2: MNHEY and SVGAGI. With 5 bases removed from V and 2 bases from J, the gap between germline ends came to 13 bases.

By sample fraction, this clone is large. V and J are TRBV6-1 and TRBJ1-1; no clear D gene. The V gene's germline CDR1 is MNHNS and CDR2 SASEGT. There are 16 residues in the CDR3. V gave up 0 bases and J gave up 0 bases, with 11 bases separating them. For the CDR3, the DNA is TGTGCCAGCAGTGAAGCGCCTGGGGAGATGAACACTGAAGCTTTCTTT. Translating gives CASSEAPGEMNTEAFF.

The chain recombines TRBV28 with TRBJ1-1; weak D call: TRBD1 (6 bases). Trimming took 2 bases from V and 3 from J, leaving 10 bases between them. The germline gives CDR1 MDHEN, CDR2 SYDVKM. The CDR3 covers 14 residues. In nucleotides, the CDR3 is TGTGCCAGCAGTTTACGGGGGGGCGACACTGAAGCTTTCTTT. Its protein is CASSLRGGDTEAFF.

The gene calls are TRBV6-1 and TRBJ2-1; the match to TRBD1 covers 7 bases. V was clipped by 7 bases and J by 0 bases; unmatched bases: 6. The CDR3 has 15 amino acids. Germline values: CDR1 MNHNS, CDR2 SASEGT. CDR3 sequence reads: CASIRTGSSYNEQFF. CDR3 in DNA: TGTGCCAGCATCCGGACAGGCAGCTCCTACAATGAGCAGTTCTTC.

This CDR3 is CASSERARGYGYTF. The DNA for the CDR3 is TGTGCCAGCAGTGAGAGGGCCAGGGGTTATGGCTACACCTTC. The V and J genes are TRBV2 and TRBJ1-2, with a possible D match to TRBD1 (6 bases). Germline V gene data show CDR1 as SNHLY and CDR2 as FYNNEI. This CDR3 region has 14 residues. Trimming shortened V by 3 bases and J by 5 bases, and 13 bases separated the two germline ends. The full variable domain, in which reference TRBV2 and TRBJ1-2 provide the parts outside the CDR3, is EPEVTQTPSHQVTQMGQEVILRCVPISNHLYFYWYRQILGQKVEFLVSFYNNEISEKSEIFDDQFSVERPDGSNFTLKIRSTKLEDSAMYFCASSERARGYGYTFGSGTRLTVV.

This clone appeared a few times. The genes are TRBV2 and TRBJ2-3; D gene unclear. Germline V gene lookup returns CDR1 SNHLY and CDR2 FYNNEI. The ends were cut back, 6 bases at V and 8 bases at J, with 15 bases in the middle. The CDR3 is 13 amino acids. The CDR3 DNA is TGTGCCAGCAGCGCTGACTGGCGTCTTACGCAGTATTTT. It codes for CASSADWRLTQYF.